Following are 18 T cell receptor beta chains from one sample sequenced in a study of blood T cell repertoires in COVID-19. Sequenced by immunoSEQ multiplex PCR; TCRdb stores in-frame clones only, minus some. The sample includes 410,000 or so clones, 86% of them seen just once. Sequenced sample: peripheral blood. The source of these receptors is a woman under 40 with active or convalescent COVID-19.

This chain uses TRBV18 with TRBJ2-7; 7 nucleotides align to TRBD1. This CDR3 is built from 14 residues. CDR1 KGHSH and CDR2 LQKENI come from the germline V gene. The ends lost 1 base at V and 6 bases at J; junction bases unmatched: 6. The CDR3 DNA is TGTGCCAGCTCACCACGACAGGGAACGGGCGAGCAGTACTTC. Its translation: CASSPRQGTGEQYF.

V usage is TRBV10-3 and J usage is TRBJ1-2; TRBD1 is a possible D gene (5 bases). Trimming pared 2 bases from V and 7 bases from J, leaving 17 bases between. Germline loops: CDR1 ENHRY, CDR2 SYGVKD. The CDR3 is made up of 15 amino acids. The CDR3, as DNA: TGTGCCATCAGTGAGGGGGCGGCCCCCCGGAGTGGCTACACCTTC. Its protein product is CAISEGAAPRSGYTF.

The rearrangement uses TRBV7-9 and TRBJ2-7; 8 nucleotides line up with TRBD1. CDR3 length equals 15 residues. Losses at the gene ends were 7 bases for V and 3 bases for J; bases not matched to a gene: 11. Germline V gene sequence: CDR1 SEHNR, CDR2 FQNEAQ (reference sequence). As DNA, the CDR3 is TGTGCCAGCACACCCTCGACAGGGACAGGCTACGAGCAGTACTTC. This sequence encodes CASTPSTGTGYEQYF.

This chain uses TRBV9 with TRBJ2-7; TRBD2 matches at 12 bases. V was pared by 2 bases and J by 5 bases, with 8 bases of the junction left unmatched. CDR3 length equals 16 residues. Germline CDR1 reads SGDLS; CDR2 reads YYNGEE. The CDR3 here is CASSVTRLAGVDEQYF. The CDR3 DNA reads TGTGCCAGCAGCGTGACTAGACTAGCGGGAGTAGACGAGCAGTACTTC. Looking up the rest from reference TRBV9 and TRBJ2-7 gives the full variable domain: DSGVTQTPKHLITATGQRVTLRCSPRSGDLSVYWYQQSLDQGLQFLIQYYNGEERAKGNILERFSAQQFPDLHSELNLSSLELGDSALYFCASSVTRLAGVDEQYFGPGTRLTVT.

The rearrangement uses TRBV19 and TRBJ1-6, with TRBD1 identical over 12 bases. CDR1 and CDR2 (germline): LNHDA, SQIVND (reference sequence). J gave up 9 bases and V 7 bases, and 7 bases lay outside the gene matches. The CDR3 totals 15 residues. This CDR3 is CASKGQGARSSPLHF. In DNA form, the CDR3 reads TGTGCCAGTAAGGGACAGGGGGCACGGAGTTCACCCCTCCACTTT.

CDR3 nucleotides: TGTGCCAGCAGCCAAGCCGTCCTGTCGTTGAGCACTGAAGCTTTCTTT. This gives the protein CASSQAVLSLSTEAFF. The V gene is TRBV3-1 (or the pseudogene TRBV3-2), the J gene TRBJ1-1, with no clear D. The CDR3 loop spans 16 amino acids. Per the germline V gene, CDR1 is LGHDT and CDR2 is YNNKEL (reference sequence). Trimming removed 1 base at V and 4 bases at J, with 16 bases between.

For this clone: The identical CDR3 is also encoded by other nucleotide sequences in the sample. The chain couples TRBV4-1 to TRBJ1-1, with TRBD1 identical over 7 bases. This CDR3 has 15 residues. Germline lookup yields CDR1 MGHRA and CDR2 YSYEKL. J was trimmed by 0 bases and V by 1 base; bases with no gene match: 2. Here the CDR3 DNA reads TGCGCCAGCAGCCAAGCAACAGGGGTGAACACTGAAGCTTTCTTT. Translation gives CASSQATGVNTEAFF.

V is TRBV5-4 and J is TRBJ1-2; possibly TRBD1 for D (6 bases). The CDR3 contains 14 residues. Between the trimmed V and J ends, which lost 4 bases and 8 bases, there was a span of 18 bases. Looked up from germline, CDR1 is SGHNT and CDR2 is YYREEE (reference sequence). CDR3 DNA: TGTGCCAGCAGCCAGCCGATACAGGGCGGCGGCTACACCTTC. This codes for CASSQPIQGGGYTF.

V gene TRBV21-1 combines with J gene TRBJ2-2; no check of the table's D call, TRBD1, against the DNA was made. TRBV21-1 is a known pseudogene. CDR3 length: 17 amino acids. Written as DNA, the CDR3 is TGTGCCAGCAGCAAAGGGCCAGGGGGACAAAACACCGGGGAGCTGTTTTTT. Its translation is CASSKGPGGQNTGELFF.

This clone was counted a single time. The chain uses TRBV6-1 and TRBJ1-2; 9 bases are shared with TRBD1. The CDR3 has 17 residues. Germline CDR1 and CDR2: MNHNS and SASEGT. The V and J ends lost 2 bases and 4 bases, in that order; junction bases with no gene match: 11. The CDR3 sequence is CASSELVDRGSGYGYTF. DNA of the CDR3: TGTGCCAGCAGTGAACTGGTGGACAGGGGTTCTGGCTATGGCTACACCTTC.

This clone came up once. The CDR3 DNA follows: TGTGCCAGCAGAGAGGGAGCTGGAAACACCATATATTTT. Translation: CASREGAGNTIYF. The genes are TRBV2 and TRBJ1-3; D gene uncertain. This CDR3 is 13 amino acids long. Trimming pared 6 bases from V and 2 bases from J, leaving 8 bases between. In germline, CDR1 is SNHLY, CDR2 FYNNEI.

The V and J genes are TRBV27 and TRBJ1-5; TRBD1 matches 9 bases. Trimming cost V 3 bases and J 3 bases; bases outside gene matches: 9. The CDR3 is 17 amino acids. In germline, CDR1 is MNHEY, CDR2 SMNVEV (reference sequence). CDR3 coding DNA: TGTGCCAGCAGTTTCCTGGGACAGGGAGGGTACAATCAGCCCCAGCATTTT. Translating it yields CASSFLGQGGYNQPQHF.

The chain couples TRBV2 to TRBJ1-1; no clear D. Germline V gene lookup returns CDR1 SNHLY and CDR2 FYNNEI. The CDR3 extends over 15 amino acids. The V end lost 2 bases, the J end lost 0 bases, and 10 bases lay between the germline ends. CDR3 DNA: TGTGCCAGCAGTGAATTGGCAGGTATGAACACTGAAGCTTTCTTT. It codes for CASSELAGMNTEAFF.

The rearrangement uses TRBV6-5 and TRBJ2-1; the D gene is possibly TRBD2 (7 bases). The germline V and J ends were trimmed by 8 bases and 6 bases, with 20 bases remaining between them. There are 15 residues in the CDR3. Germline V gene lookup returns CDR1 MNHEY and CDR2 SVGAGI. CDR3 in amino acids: CASAMGGAPLNEQFF. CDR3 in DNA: TGTGCCAGCGCGATGGGGGGGGCGCCGCTCAATGAGCAGTTCTTC.

CDR3 in DNA: TGTGCCAGCAGCCCTAGCGTCAGCTCCTACAATGAGCAGTTCTTC. As protein: CASSPSVSSYNEQFF. The chain joins TRBV9 to TRBJ2-1; TRBD2 is a possible D gene (6 bases). Deletions cut 4 bases from V and 0 bases from J, with 11 bases between. Germline V gives CDR1 SGDLS, CDR2 YYNGEE. The CDR3 spans 15 residues.

For the CDR3, the DNA is TGTGCCAGCAGCTTAGGGCCAGGGAGCACAGATACGCAGTATTTT. Encoded protein: CASSLGPGSTDTQYF. This sequence joins TRBV7-9 and TRBJ2-3; D may be TRBD1 (5 bases). In germline, CDR1 is SEHNR, CDR2 FQNEAQ (reference sequence). Trimming pared 1 base from V and 0 bases from J, leaving 8 bases between. This CDR3 is 15 amino acids long.

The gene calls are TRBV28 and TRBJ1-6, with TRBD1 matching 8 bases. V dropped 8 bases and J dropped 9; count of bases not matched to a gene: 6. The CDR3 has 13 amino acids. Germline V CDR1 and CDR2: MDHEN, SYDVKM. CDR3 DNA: TGTGCCAGCGCACAGGGGGGATCTTCACCCCTCCACTTT. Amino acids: CASAQGGSSPLHF.

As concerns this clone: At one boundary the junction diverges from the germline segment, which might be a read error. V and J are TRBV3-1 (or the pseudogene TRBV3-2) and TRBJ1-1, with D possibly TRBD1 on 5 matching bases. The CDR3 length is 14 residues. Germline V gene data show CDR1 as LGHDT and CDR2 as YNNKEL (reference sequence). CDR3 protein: CASSQAGLKTEAFF. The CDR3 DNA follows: TGTGCCAGCAGCCAAGCAGGGTTGAAAACTGAAGCTTTCTTT.